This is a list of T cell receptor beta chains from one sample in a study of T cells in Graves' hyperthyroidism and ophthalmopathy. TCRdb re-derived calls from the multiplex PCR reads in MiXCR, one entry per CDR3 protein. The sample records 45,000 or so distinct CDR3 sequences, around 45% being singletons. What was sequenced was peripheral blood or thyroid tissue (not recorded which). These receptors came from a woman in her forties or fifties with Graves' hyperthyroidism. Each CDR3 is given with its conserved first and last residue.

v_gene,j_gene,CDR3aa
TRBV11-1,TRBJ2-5,CASSLGNPETQYF
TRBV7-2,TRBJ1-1,CASSKMAQEGGTEAFF
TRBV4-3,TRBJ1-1,CASSQFETRVTEAFF
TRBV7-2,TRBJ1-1,CASSIDRGVTTEAFF
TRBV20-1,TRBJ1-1,CSATAVMNTEAFF
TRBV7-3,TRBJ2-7,CASSLSAGDYEQYF
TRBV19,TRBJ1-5,CASSHPEGRGVDQPQHF
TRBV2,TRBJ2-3,CASKKATYNPDTQYF
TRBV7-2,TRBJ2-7,CASSLIGTGPYEQYF
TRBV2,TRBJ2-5,CASSDQREDQETQYF
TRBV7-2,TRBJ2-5,CASSPGQRIREETQYF
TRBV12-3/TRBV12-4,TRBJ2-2,CASSLSDGELFF
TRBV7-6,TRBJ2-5,CASSFSISGGETQYF
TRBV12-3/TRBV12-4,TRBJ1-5,CASSLARQGGQPQHF
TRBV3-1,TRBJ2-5,CASSQGWHGGPETQYF
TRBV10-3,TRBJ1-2,CAIRAAGEEYGYTF
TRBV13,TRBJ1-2,CASSYQGQGNTF
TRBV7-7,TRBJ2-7,CASSFGVEYEQYF
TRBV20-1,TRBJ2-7,CSAAGTGVYEQYF
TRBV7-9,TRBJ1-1,CASSSSMMGTEAFF
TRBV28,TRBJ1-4,CPSSALGRGGFEKLFF
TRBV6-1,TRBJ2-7,CASSDRGTDEQYF
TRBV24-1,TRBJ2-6,CATSPPGEKGANVLTF
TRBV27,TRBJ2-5,CASSFGGAQETQYF
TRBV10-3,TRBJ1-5,CAISADRGQPQHF
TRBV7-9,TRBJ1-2,CASSTGEWVVGYTF
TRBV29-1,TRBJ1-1,CSVAWQGAVNTEAFF
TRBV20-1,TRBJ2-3,CSARGTHSRQYF
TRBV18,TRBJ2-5,CASSPPSSSQETQYF
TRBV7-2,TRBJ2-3,CASSFGLAGNTDTQYF
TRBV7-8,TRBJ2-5,CASSLVREWLIQETQYF
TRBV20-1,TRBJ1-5,CSASIGGLGGQPQHF
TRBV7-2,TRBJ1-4,CASSQAVGTGPEKLFF
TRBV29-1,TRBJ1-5,CSVGQPQHF
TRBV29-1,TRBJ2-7,CSVGVTRADEQYF
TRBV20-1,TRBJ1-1,CSASLMNTEAFF
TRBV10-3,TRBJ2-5,CASSPGQQETQYF
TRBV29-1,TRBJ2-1,CSVAKRLAGRKQFF
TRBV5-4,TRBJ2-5,CASTAKGDLQETQYF